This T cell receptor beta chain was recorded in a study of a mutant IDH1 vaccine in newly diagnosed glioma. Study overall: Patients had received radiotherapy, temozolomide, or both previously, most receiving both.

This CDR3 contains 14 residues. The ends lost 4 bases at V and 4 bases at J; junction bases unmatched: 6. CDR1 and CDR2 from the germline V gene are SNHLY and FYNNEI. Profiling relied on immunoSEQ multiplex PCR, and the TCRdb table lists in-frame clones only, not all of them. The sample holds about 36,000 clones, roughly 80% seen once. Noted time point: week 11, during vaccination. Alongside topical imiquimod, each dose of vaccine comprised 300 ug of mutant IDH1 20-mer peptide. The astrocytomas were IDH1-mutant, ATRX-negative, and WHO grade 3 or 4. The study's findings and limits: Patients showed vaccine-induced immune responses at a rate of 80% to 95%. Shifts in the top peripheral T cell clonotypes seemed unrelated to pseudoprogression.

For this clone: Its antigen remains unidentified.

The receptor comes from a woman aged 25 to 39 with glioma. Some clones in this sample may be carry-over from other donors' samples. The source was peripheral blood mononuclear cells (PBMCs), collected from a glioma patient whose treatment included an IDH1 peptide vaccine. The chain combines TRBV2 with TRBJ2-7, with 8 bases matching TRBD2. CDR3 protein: CASSGWTSLYEQYF. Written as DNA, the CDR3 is TGTGCCAGCAGTGGGTGGACTAGCCTTTACGAGCAGTACTTC.